This T cell receptor beta chain was identified in a study of blood T cell repertoires in COVID-19. Clones were read by immunoSEQ multiplex PCR, and TCRdb kept only the in-frame ones, dropping some. The data show roughly 100,000 clones, roughly 80% seen once. The TCR sequence derives from an elderly woman with active or convalescent COVID-19. The sequenced sample consisted of peripheral blood.

The DNA for the CDR3 is TGTGCCAGCAGCGATGGACCCCTAGCCAATCAGCCCCAGCATTTT. It translates to CASSDGPLANQPQHF. V gene TRBV11-2 combines with J gene TRBJ1-5; D is unresolved. The V gene's germline CDR1 is SGHAT and CDR2 FQNNGV. This CDR3 has 15 residues. V shed 5 bases and J shed 3 bases, with 14 bases lying between them. Complete variable domain (other parts from reference TRBV11-2 and TRBJ1-5): EAGVAQSPRYKIIEKRQSVAFWCNPISGHATLYWYQQILGQGPKLLIQFQNNGVVDDSQLPKDRFSAERLKGVDSTLKIQPAKLEDSAVYLCASSDGPLANQPQHFGDGTRLSIL.